This TCR beta chain was found in a study of glioma-infiltrating T cells. Amplification of TCR alpha and beta CDR3 regions from RNA used iRepertoire nested multiplex PCR. One entry per CDR3 protein results from TCRdb running MiXCR on the multiplex PCR reads. Of around 93,000 distinct CDR3 sequences listed, roughly 39% are singletons. Between the trimmed V and J ends, which lost 1 base and 3 bases, there was a span of 10 bases. This CDR3 has 14 residues. From germline, CDR1 is SGHTA and CDR2 FQGNSA. This clonotype was seen at least ten times. This chain uses TRBV7-2 with TRBJ2-7, with a weak D call TRBD2 (6 bases). Sequenced sample: glioma tissue, nonneoplastic brain tissue, or PBMCs (not recorded which). This clonotype was sampled from a human donor with low-grade glioma or glioblastoma, undergoing nonglioma brain surgery, or in good health (not recorded which). CDR3 DNA: TGTGCCAGCAGCTTAGGGGGACTGATCTACGAGCAGTACTTC. This encodes CASSLGGLIYEQYF.